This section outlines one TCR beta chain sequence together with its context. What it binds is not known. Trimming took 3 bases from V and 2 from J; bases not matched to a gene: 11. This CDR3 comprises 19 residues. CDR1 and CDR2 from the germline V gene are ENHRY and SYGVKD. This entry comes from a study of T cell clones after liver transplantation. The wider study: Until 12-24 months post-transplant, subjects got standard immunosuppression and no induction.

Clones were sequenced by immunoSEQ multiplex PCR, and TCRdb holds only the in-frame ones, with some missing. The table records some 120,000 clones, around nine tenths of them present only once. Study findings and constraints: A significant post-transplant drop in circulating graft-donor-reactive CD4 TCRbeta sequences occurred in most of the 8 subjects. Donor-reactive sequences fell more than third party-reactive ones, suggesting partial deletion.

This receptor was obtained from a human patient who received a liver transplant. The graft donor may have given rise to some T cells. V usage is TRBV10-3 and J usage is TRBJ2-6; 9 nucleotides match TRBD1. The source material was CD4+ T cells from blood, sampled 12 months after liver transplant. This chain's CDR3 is CAISDPPGQGSAGANVLTF. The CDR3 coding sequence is TGTGCCATCAGTGATCCCCCGGGACAGGGTAGTGCTGGGGCCAACGTCCTGACTTTC.